A selection of T cell receptor beta chains follows, all from one sample in a study of beta chain features in type 1 diabetes. Only in-frame clones appear in the TCRdb table, and some are missing; sequencing was by immunoSEQ multiplex PCR. The sample gives 80,000 to 90,000 clones, roughly a third of which show up once; 0.35% to 0.45% is in the top ten. Material: stem cell memory CD4+ T cells from blood. All receptors come from a woman between 18 and 29 years old in good health. Each CDR3 is given with its conserved first and last residue. Fields, in order: J gene, CDR3 length, clone size, D gene, V gene, CDR3 protein, CDR3 DNA. D genes are given only for firm matches. A row's size may be missing; if present it is once, few, many or a size class.

j_gene: TRBJ1-2
len: 12
abundance: NA
d_gene: NA
v_gene: TRBV7-2
CDR3aa: CASSLSFEGYTF
CDR3nt: TGTGCCAGCAGCCTATCTTTCGAGGGCTACACCTTC

j_gene: TRBJ2-5
len: 15
abundance: NA
d_gene: NA
v_gene: TRBV19
CDR3aa: CASSPPPGFQETQYF
CDR3nt: TGTGCCAGTAGTCCCCCCCCAGGATTCCAAGAGACCCAGTACTTC

j_gene: TRBJ2-1
len: 14
abundance: NA
d_gene: NA
v_gene: TRBV27
CDR3aa: CASSIPGLFNEQFF
CDR3nt: TGTGCCAGCAGTATCCCTGGACTATTCAATGAGCAGTTCTTC

j_gene: TRBJ2-1
len: 16
abundance: NA
d_gene: TRBD1
v_gene: TRBV5-1
CDR3aa: CASSSPGGISYNEQFF
CDR3nt: TGCGCCAGCAGCTCCCCAGGGGGAATCTCCTACAATGAGCAGTTCTTC

j_gene: TRBJ2-3
len: 16
abundance: NA
d_gene: TRBD2
v_gene: TRBV4-3
CDR3aa: CASSQSSAGRGDTQYF
CDR3nt: TGCGCCAGCAGCCAATCCTCGGCGGGGCGGGGGGATACGCAGTATTTT

j_gene: TRBJ2-5
len: 14
abundance: few
d_gene: TRBD1
v_gene: TRBV6-1
CDR3aa: CASSAGTGKETQYF
CDR3nt: TGTGCCAGCAGTGCCGGGACAGGGAAAGAGACCCAGTACTTC

j_gene: TRBJ2-7
len: 15
abundance: few
d_gene: NA
v_gene: TRBV5-6
CDR3aa: CASRWLEGSPYEQYF
CDR3nt: TGTGCCAGCAGGTGGTTGGAGGGGTCGCCGTACGAGCAGTACTTC

j_gene: TRBJ2-1
len: 16
abundance: few
d_gene: TRBD2
v_gene: TRBV14
CDR3aa: CASSRTRGGPYNEQFF
CDR3nt: TGTGCCAGCAGCCGCACCCGGGGGGGCCCGTACAATGAGCAGTTCTTC

j_gene: TRBJ2-3
len: 16
abundance: NA
d_gene: NA
v_gene: TRBV9
CDR3aa: CASSPLTRKNTDTQYF
CDR3nt: TGTGCCAGCAGCCCGCTGACTAGAAAGAACACAGATACGCAGTATTTT

j_gene: TRBJ2-3
len: 16
abundance: NA
d_gene: TRBD2
v_gene: TRBV5-1
CDR3aa: CASHETSGRYTDTQYF
CDR3nt: TGCGCCAGCCACGAGACTAGCGGGCGGTACACAGATACGCAGTATTTT

j_gene: TRBJ2-5
len: 18
abundance: NA
d_gene: TRBD2
v_gene: TRBV9
CDR3aa: CASSSRLAGGGYQETQYF
CDR3nt: TGTGCCAGCAGCTCTCGACTAGCGGGGGGCGGCTACCAAGAGACCCAGTACTTC

j_gene: TRBJ1-6
len: 15
abundance: NA
d_gene: TRBD1
v_gene: TRBV9
CDR3aa: CASSSGQGFGSPLHF
CDR3nt: TGTGCCAGCAGCTCGGGACAGGGGTTTGGTTCACCCCTCCACTTT

j_gene: TRBJ2-3
len: 14
abundance: few
d_gene: NA
v_gene: TRBV29-1
CDR3aa: CSITLGWHTDTQYF
CDR3nt: TGCAGCATCACCCTGGGCTGGCACACAGATACGCAGTATTTT

j_gene: TRBJ2-2
len: 16
abundance: few
d_gene: NA
v_gene: TRBV7-2
CDR3aa: CASSLVGTGNTGELFF
CDR3nt: TGTGCCAGCAGCTTAGTGGGCACAGGGAACACCGGGGAGCTGTTTTTT

j_gene: TRBJ2-7
len: 15
abundance: NA
d_gene: TRBD2
v_gene: TRBV28
CDR3aa: CASSLSLAASYEQYF
CDR3nt: TGTGCCAGCAGTTTGAGCCTAGCGGCTTCCTACGAGCAGTACTTC

j_gene: TRBJ2-5
len: 12
abundance: NA
d_gene: TRBD1
v_gene: TRBV19
CDR3aa: CAKEGGRETQYF
CDR3nt: TGTGCCAAAGAAGGGGGCCGAGAGACCCAGTACTTC

j_gene: TRBJ1-5
len: 15
abundance: NA
d_gene: TRBD1
v_gene: TRBV2
CDR3aa: CASSVGQGAAQPQHF
CDR3nt: TGTGCCAGCAGTGTGGGACAGGGGGCGGCTCAGCCCCAGCATTTT

j_gene: TRBJ1-2
len: 13
abundance: NA
d_gene: NA
v_gene: TRBV7-9
CDR3aa: CASGGQAGYGYTF
CDR3nt: TGTGCCAGCGGTGGTCAGGCTGGTTATGGCTACACCTTC

j_gene: TRBJ1-2
len: 13
abundance: NA
d_gene: NA
v_gene: TRBV7-2
CDR3aa: CASSPADKDGYTF
CDR3nt: TGTGCCAGCAGCCCAGCGGATAAGGATGGCTACACCTTC

j_gene: TRBJ1-1
len: 14
abundance: NA
d_gene: NA
v_gene: TRBV29-1
CDR3aa: CSVASPGMNTEAFF
CDR3nt: TGCAGCGTTGCGAGTCCAGGCATGAACACTGAAGCTTTCTTT

j_gene: TRBJ2-7
len: 15
abundance: NA
d_gene: TRBD2
v_gene: TRBV7-2
CDR3aa: CASSSSGRRRNEQYF
CDR3nt: TGTGCCAGCAGCTCCAGCGGGAGGCGTCGCAACGAGCAGTACTTC

j_gene: TRBJ2-7
len: 14
abundance: NA
d_gene: NA
v_gene: TRBV2
CDR3aa: CASSETGNHYEQYF
CDR3nt: TGTGCCAGCAGTGAAACCGGGAACCACTACGAGCAGTACTTC

j_gene: TRBJ2-7
len: 16
abundance: NA
d_gene: NA
v_gene: TRBV15
CDR3aa: CATSSRRPGDIYEQYF
CDR3nt: TGTGCCACCAGCTCCCGACGGCCCGGGGATATATACGAGCAGTACTTC

j_gene: TRBJ1-1
len: 14
abundance: few
d_gene: NA
v_gene: TRBV5-1
CDR3aa: CASSLDLKNTEAFF
CDR3nt: TGCGCCAGCAGCTTGGACCTAAAAAACACTGAAGCTTTCTTT

j_gene: TRBJ2-5
len: 17
abundance: NA
d_gene: TRBD1
v_gene: TRBV2
CDR3aa: CASSEAVLDRVQETQYF
CDR3nt: TGCGCCAGCAGTGAAGCCGTACTAGACAGGGTCCAAGAGACCCAGTACTTC

j_gene: TRBJ2-1
len: 16
abundance: few
d_gene: TRBD2
v_gene: TRBV4-2
CDR3aa: CASSQGLAGFYNEQFF
CDR3nt: TGTGCCAGCAGCCAAGGACTAGCGGGTTTTTACAATGAGCAGTTCTTC

j_gene: TRBJ2-3
len: 17
abundance: NA
d_gene: NA
v_gene: TRBV4-1
CDR3aa: CASSPSSRGGSTDTQYF
CDR3nt: TGCGCCAGCAGCCCCTCTAGTCGCGGAGGTAGCACAGATACGCAGTATTTT

j_gene: TRBJ2-3
len: 16
abundance: NA
d_gene: TRBD2
v_gene: TRBV27
CDR3aa: CASSLSSGASTDTQYF
CDR3nt: TGTGCCAGCAGTCTTTCTAGCGGGGCTAGCACAGATACGCAGTATTTT

j_gene: TRBJ2-1
len: 15
abundance: few
d_gene: NA
v_gene: TRBV4-3
CDR3aa: CASSPRLSSYNEQFF
CDR3nt: TGCGCCAGCAGCCCCAGGCTGAGCTCCTACAATGAGCAGTTCTTC

j_gene: TRBJ1-1
len: 15
abundance: NA
d_gene: NA
v_gene: TRBV6-6
CDR3aa: CASSYSAGEKTEAFF
CDR3nt: TGTGCCAGCAGTTACTCTGCAGGGGAGAAGACTGAAGCTTTCTTT

j_gene: TRBJ2-5
len: 11
abundance: NA
d_gene: NA
v_gene: TRBV7-6
CDR3aa: CASSFIETQYF
CDR3nt: TGTGCCAGCAGCTTCATAGAGACCCAGTACTTC

j_gene: TRBJ2-7
len: 14
abundance: few
d_gene: TRBD1
v_gene: TRBV14
CDR3aa: CASSQDRQGYEQYF
CDR3nt: TGTGCCAGCAGCCAAGATAGACAGGGCTACGAGCAGTACTTC

j_gene: TRBJ1-3
len: 18
abundance: NA
d_gene: NA
v_gene: TRBV4-1
CDR3aa: CASSQDPRPRGTGNTIYF
CDR3nt: TGCGCCAGCAGCCAAGATCCACGGCCTCGGGGGACCGGAAACACCATATATTTT

j_gene: TRBJ1-1
len: 12
abundance: few
d_gene: TRBD1
v_gene: TRBV5-4
CDR3aa: CASSFDRGRAFF
CDR3nt: TGTGCCAGCAGTTTTGACAGGGGGCGTGCTTTCTTT

j_gene: TRBJ2-3
len: 13
abundance: NA
d_gene: NA
v_gene: TRBV9
CDR3aa: CASRRGLTDTQYF
CDR3nt: TGTGCCAGCAGGCGGGGCTTGACGGATACGCAGTATTTT

j_gene: TRBJ1-5
len: 14
abundance: NA
d_gene: TRBD1
v_gene: TRBV7-8
CDR3aa: CASSYGQGGQPQHF
CDR3nt: TGTGCCAGCAGCTACGGACAGGGTGGTCAGCCCCAGCATTTT

j_gene: TRBJ2-5
len: 16
abundance: NA
d_gene: TRBD2
v_gene: TRBV9
CDR3aa: CASTHGARGGQETQYF
CDR3nt: TGTGCCAGCACCCATGGCGCGCGGGGGGGCCAAGAGACCCAGTACTTC

j_gene: TRBJ2-6
len: 16
abundance: NA
d_gene: TRBD2
v_gene: TRBV5-4
CDR3aa: CASSLIGRSGANVLTF
CDR3nt: TGTGCCAGCAGCTTGATCGGGAGGTCCGGGGCCAACGTCCTGACTTTC

j_gene: TRBJ1-2
len: 15
abundance: few
d_gene: NA
v_gene: TRBV2
CDR3aa: CASTPGTQTNYGYTF
CDR3nt: TGTGCCAGCACCCCCGGGACACAAACTAACTATGGCTACACCTTC

j_gene: TRBJ2-5
len: 18
abundance: NA
d_gene: TRBD2
v_gene: TRBV5-5
CDR3aa: CASSPPGLAGEIAETQYF
CDR3nt: TGTGCCAGCAGCCCCCCGGGACTAGCGGGGGAAATAGCGGAGACCCAGTACTTC

j_gene: TRBJ2-1
len: 14
abundance: NA
d_gene: NA
v_gene: TRBV9
CDR3aa: CASSPPGARNEQFF
CDR3nt: TGTGCCAGCAGCCCCCCGGGAGCGAGGAATGAGCAGTTCTTC

j_gene: TRBJ2-7
len: 16
abundance: NA
d_gene: TRBD2
v_gene: TRBV4-1
CDR3aa: CASSQVGTSASYEQYF
CDR3nt: TGCGCCAGCAGCCAAGTGGGGACTAGCGCTTCCTACGAGCAGTACTTC

j_gene: TRBJ1-2
len: 12
abundance: few
d_gene: NA
v_gene: TRBV30
CDR3aa: CAWRPNRAGYTF
CDR3nt: TGTGCCTGGAGGCCAAACAGGGCCGGCTACACCTTC

j_gene: TRBJ2-6
len: 15
abundance: NA
d_gene: TRBD1
v_gene: TRBV4-1
CDR3aa: CASSPPGQGLLVLTF
CDR3nt: TGCGCCAGCAGCCCCCCGGGACAGGGGCTCCTAGTCCTGACTTTC

j_gene: TRBJ1-5
len: 13
abundance: NA
d_gene: NA
v_gene: TRBV11-3
CDR3aa: CASSSTTGQPQHF
CDR3nt: TGTGCCAGCAGTTCTACTACGGGTCAGCCCCAGCATTTT

j_gene: TRBJ2-1
len: 15
abundance: NA
d_gene: TRBD1
v_gene: TRBV5-1
CDR3aa: CASSSAPGGYNEQFF
CDR3nt: TGCGCCAGCTCCTCGGCTCCAGGGGGCTACAATGAGCAGTTCTTC

j_gene: TRBJ2-3
len: 16
abundance: few
d_gene: TRBD2
v_gene: TRBV9
CDR3aa: CASSVSGRARGDTQYF
CDR3nt: TGTGCCAGCAGCGTAAGTGGGAGGGCCCGGGGAGATACGCAGTATTTT

j_gene: TRBJ2-6
len: 19
abundance: NA
d_gene: TRBD1
v_gene: TRBV28
CDR3aa: CASSFPGQSHKSGANVLTF
CDR3nt: TGTGCCAGCAGTTTCCCGGGACAGAGTCATAAATCTGGGGCCAACGTCCTGACTTTC

j_gene: TRBJ1-6
len: 15
abundance: few
d_gene: TRBD1
v_gene: TRBV5-1
CDR3aa: CASSVQGRTNSPLHF
CDR3nt: TGCGCCAGCAGCGTACAGGGGCGAACAAATTCACCCCTCCACTTT

j_gene: TRBJ2-2
len: 12
abundance: few
d_gene: NA
v_gene: TRBV2
CDR3aa: CASRGDNGELFF
CDR3nt: TGTGCCAGCAGGGGGGACAACGGGGAGCTGTTTTTT